This entry lists 10 T cell receptor beta chains sequenced from one sample in a study of T cell repertoires and HLA-DP antigens. Antigen specificity for these receptors is unknown. Assay: immunoSEQ multiplex PCR; the TCRdb copy retains only in-frame clones and omits some. Of about 89,000 clones listed, roughly 86% are singletons. Input material: CD4+ T cells from PBMCs. The receptors were sampled from a man aged 50-60 years in good health and CMV-seronegative.

The rearrangement uses TRBV11-2 and TRBJ2-5; a possible D gene is TRBD2 (6 bases). Germline CDR1 and CDR2: SGHAT and FQNNGV. CDR3 size: 14 residues. Trimming removed 2 bases from V and 4 bases from J, with 11 bases in between. CDR3 bases: TGTGCCAGCAGCTTAAATTCCGGGAGAGAGACCCAGTACTTC. Its translation is CASSLNSGRETQYF.

The chain combines TRBV6-1 with TRBJ2-2; TRBD2 agrees at 11 bases. With V trimmed by 0 bases and J by 6 bases, 3 bases remained unmatched. This CDR3 has 16 amino acids. From germline, CDR1 is MNHNS and CDR2 SASEGT. CDR3 coding DNA: TGTGCCAGCAGTGAAGCTAGCGGGAGGGGCGCCGGGGAGCTGTTTTTT. It yields the protein CASSEASGRGAGELFF.

The chain is built from TRBV10-3 and TRBJ1-1, with TRBD1 matching over 8 bases. Losses at the gene ends were 4 bases for V and 4 bases for J; bases not matched to a gene: 5. Germline CDR1 is ENHRY and CDR2 is SYGVKD. The CDR3 spans 14 residues. CDR3: CAISGTGRRTEAFF. CDR3 DNA: TGTGCCATCAGTGGGACAGGGAGACGCACTGAAGCTTTCTTT.

The sample holds one count of this clone. The chain combines TRBV20-1 with TRBJ2-2; D gene uncertain. Germline-derived CDR1 and CDR2 are DFQATT and SNEGSKA (reference sequence). V lost 0 bases, J lost 10 bases, and 6 bases lay in between. The CDR3 runs to 11 residues. The CDR3 region has the DNA TGCAGTGCTAGAGATGACTCGGAGCTGTTTTTT. This codes for CSARDDSELFF.

The rearrangement uses TRBV5-4 and TRBJ1-3; D remains ambiguous. The CDR3 is 13 amino acids. With 10 bases removed from V and 1 base from J, the gap between germline ends came to 12 bases. Germline V gives CDR1 SGHNT, CDR2 YYREEE (reference sequence). The CDR3 protein is CASAAESGNTIYF. CDR3 in DNA: TGTGCCTCCGCGGCAGAGTCTGGAAACACCATATATTTT.

The chain joins TRBV4-2 to TRBJ2-7, with 7 bases that match TRBD2. Germline loops: CDR1 LGHNA, CDR2 YNFKEQ. The CDR3 is 13 amino acids. V gave up 5 bases and J gave up 5 bases; unmatched junction bases: 6. In DNA form, the CDR3 reads TGTGCCAGCAGCTTGACTAGCCACGACGAGCAGTACTTC. Protein product: CASSLTSHDEQYF.

CDR3 coding DNA: TGTGCCAGCAGCTCCTCCTGGGAGCTGTTTTTT. Translation: CASSSSWELFF. This chain connects TRBV5-4 to TRBJ2-2; D call uncertain. V gave up 3 bases and J gave up 9 bases, with 6 bases separating them. The germline CDR1 and CDR2 sequences are SGHNT and YYREEE (reference sequence). The CDR3 has 11 amino acids.

Concerning this clone itself: This CDR3 is also generated by other DNA sequences in the sample. V is TRBV18 and J is TRBJ2-5, with D hard to call. Trimming pared 3 bases from V and 2 bases from J, leaving 4 bases between. This CDR3 has 12 residues. CDR1 and CDR2 (germline): KGHSH, LQKENI. The DNA of the CDR3 is TGTGCCAGCTCACCGAAGCAAGAGACCCAGTACTTC. Its protein product is CASSPKQETQYF. Together with reference TRBV18 and TRBJ2-5, the CDR3 gives the full variable domain: NAGVMQNPRHLVRRRGQEARLRCSPMKGHSHVYWYRQLPEEGLKFMVYLQKENIIDESGMPKERFSAEFPKEGPSILRIQQVVRGDSAAYFCASSPKQETQYFGPGTRLLVL.

The chain links TRBV29-1 to TRBJ2-7; TRBD1 aligns across 7 bases. This CDR3 is built from 12 residues. With 6 bases clipped from V and 3 bases from J, the junction kept 5 bases outside the gene matches. Germline CDR1 is SQVTM and CDR2 is ANQGSEA. The CDR3 coding sequence is TGCAGCGTGGTCCAGGGGGTCTACGAGCAGTACTTC. As protein: CSVVQGVYEQYF.

This rearrangement joins TRBV19 to TRBJ2-3; 9 bases map to TRBD1. Losses at the gene ends were 1 base for V and 1 base for J; bases not matched to a gene: 0. CDR3 size: 15 residues. Germline-derived CDR1 and CDR2 are LNHDA and SQIVND (reference sequence). DNA of the CDR3: TGTGCCAGTAGTATAGGGACAGGGGGCACAGATACGCAGTATTTT. It encodes CASSIGTGGTDTQYF. Combining the CDR3 with reference TRBV19 and TRBJ2-3 gives the whole variable domain DGGITQSPKYLFRKEGQNVTLSCEQNLNHDAMYWYRQDPGQGLRLIYYSQIVNDFQKGDIAEGYSVSREKKESFPLTVTSAQKNPTAFYLCASSIGTGGTDTQYFGPGTRLTVL.